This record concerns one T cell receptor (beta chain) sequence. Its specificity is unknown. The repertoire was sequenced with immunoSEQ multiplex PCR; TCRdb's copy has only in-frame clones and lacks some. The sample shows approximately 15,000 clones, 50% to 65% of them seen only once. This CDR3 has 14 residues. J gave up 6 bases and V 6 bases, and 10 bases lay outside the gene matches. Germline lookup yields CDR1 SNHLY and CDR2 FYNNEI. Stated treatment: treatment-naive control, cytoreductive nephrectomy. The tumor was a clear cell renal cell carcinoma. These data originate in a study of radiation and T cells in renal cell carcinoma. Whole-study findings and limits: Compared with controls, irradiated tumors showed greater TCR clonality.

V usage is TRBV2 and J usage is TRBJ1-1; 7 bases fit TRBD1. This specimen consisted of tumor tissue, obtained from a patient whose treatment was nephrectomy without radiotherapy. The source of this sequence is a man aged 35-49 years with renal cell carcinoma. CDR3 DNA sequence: TGTGCCAGCAGACCCTCAGGGGGGCACGCTGAAGCTTTCTTT. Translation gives CASRPSGGHAEAFF.